This is a list of T cell receptor beta chains from one sample in a study of blood T cell repertoires in COVID-19. Here immunoSEQ multiplex PCR was the method, and the copy in TCRdb shows in-frame clones only, minus some. Seen here are about 130,000 clones, 84% observed once, and the top ten hold 40% to 55%. Source material: peripheral blood. The receptors shown here come from a human donor in a cohort sampled during active COVID-19. CDR3s leave out the opening cysteine and the closing phenylalanine or tryptophan. A D gene is named only where the DNA matches it firmly. Some rows mark clone size as missing; the rest say once, few, many or name a class of expanded clone.

>.|few|TRBJ2-2|TRBV11-3
ASSPTGDTGELF
>TRBD2|.|TRBJ2-3|TRBV7-9
ASSFPSGGATDTQY
>.|.|TRBJ1-4|TRBV6-6
ASNQGRSEKLF
>TRBD1|.|TRBJ1-4|TRBV4-1
ASSLQGARANEKLF
>TRBD2|.|TRBJ2-1|TRBV11-3
ASSLDRGGLGYNEQF
>TRBD1|.|TRBJ1-2|TRBV5-4
ASSLVGTGAGYT
>TRBD2|.|TRBJ2-2|TRBV19
ATNRGTSGNSGELF
>.|.|TRBJ2-6|TRBV4-2
ASSQGVAGQPPGANVLT
>.|.|TRBJ1-3|TRBV11-3
ASSHRDSGNTIY
>.|.|TRBJ2-1|TRBV16
ASSNINEQF
>TRBD2|.|TRBJ2-3|TRBV10-2
ASRGRTSGDTDTQY
>.|.|TRBJ1-1|TRBV4-1
ASSQGSDSHTEAF
>.|.|TRBJ1-2|TRBV11-3
ASSLGQVGGYT
>TRBD1|.|TRBJ1-6|TRBV3-1/TRBV3-2
ASSPLRDRASPLH
>.|.|TRBJ1-4|TRBV10-3
AISDGGGEKLF
>TRBD2|few|TRBJ2-1|TRBV5-5
ASSFSPSGRNEQF
>TRBD1|.|TRBJ1-2|TRBV6-5
ASSYSGQGSNYGYT
>.|.|TRBJ2-7|TRBV12-3/TRBV12-4
ASSRYYEQY
>TRBD2|.|TRBJ2-3|TRBV10-3
AISESGGVSNTQY
>.|.|TRBJ1-1|TRBV5-1
ASRRTATNTEAF
>TRBD2|once|TRBJ2-1|TRBV9
ASSSSGGAYNEQF
>.|.|TRBJ2-1|TRBV27
ASSLEQF
>TRBD1|.|TRBJ2-2|TRBV27
ASSLTGTGISGELF
>.|.|TRBJ2-2|TRBV5-4
ASSGPQGKVGELF
>TRBD1|few|TRBJ1-2|TRBV18
ASSPLPGTGAGYGYT
>.|.|TRBJ1-1|TRBV6-6
ASSYGVENTEAF
>TRBD2|.|TRBJ2-3|TRBV14
ASSQDRLAGIRDTQY
>TRBD2|.|TRBJ2-5|TRBV7-2
ASSSGLAGEETQY
>.|.|TRBJ2-2|TRBV7-2
ASSTLANTGELF
>TRBD2|.|TRBJ2-5|TRBV9
ASSAFSGGYSETQY
>TRBD1|.|TRBJ1-1|TRBV19
ASKTTGDRDTEAF
>.|.|TRBJ2-2|TRBV5-6
ASSLEARNTGELF
>.|once|TRBJ1-1|TRBV5-6
ASSLGQRKDTEAF
>.|few|TRBJ2-3|TRBV2
ASSEGIVGEALDTQY
>TRBD1|.|TRBJ1-2|TRBV15
ATSRGQEGRRLGYT
>TRBD2|.|TRBJ2-7|TRBV5-4
ASSSERGSSYEQY
>TRBD2|.|TRBJ2-3|TRBV6-5
ASSRREETDTQY
>.|.|TRBJ2-2|TRBV7-6
ASSLRSGAGELF
>TRBD1|once|TRBJ1-2|TRBV24-1
ATSAPDRVGHYGYT
>.|.|TRBJ2-1|TRBV10-3
AISVNADEQF
>TRBD1|.|TRBJ1-2|TRBV19
ASSGQGWNYGYT
>TRBD1|.|TRBJ1-4|TRBV27
ASSIGQGGSFSEKLF
>TRBD2|.|TRBJ2-1|TRBV6-5
ASRSSGGALGEQF
>TRBD1|few|TRBJ1-5|TRBV18
ASSKSPGQGNSNQPQH
>.|.|TRBJ2-2|TRBV9
ASSVGGPFGGELF
>TRBD1|.|TRBJ1-2|TRBV30
AWSTDRGGYGYT